Here is one T cell receptor (beta chain) with its context. This clonotype was recorded at least ten times. Its antigen has not been determined. Qualities for individual bases were not recorded, and no much larger clone is one base off. This sample is drawn from a study of T cells in Graves' hyperthyroidism and ophthalmopathy (dated by TCRdb to between 2018 and 2021). Turning to the overall study: Peripheral blood was collected at initial diagnosis, before any treatment. To identify distinguishing TCR V-J signatures, a discovery cohort of 90 to 100 patients was used, comprising some 45 with Graves' ophthalmopathy and approximately 58 with stable Graves' hyperthyroidism. In roughly six Graves' hyperthyroidism patients, the study also compared T-cell repertoires from thyroid tissue with T-cell repertoires from blood. For training and testing, the 100 or so patients in the discovery cohort were randomly divided in a 7:3 ratio. After sampling, hyperthyroidism patients received methimazole starting at 30 mg daily, and ophthalmopathy patients received high-dose intravenous methylprednisolone. According to the paper, TCR Vbeta CDR3 sequencing was carried out on some 140 peripheral blood samples, which came from approximately 43 ophthalmopathy, around 75 hyperthyroidism and around 17 progressor patients. Whether ophthalmopathy could be predicted prospectively was tested in an independent validation cohort made up of 18 hyperthyroidism patients plus 17 patients who later progressed to ophthalmopathy.

Including the terminal cysteine and phenylalanine, the CDR3 comprises 16 residues. This entry keeps only the CDR3 DNA: 48 bases, framed from base 1. The CDR1 and CDR2 encoded by the germline V gene are SNHLY and FYNNEI. V and J are truncated by 0 bases and 4 bases respectively, leaving an intervening sequence of 15 bases. Ophthalmopathy patients had moderately to severely active disease, with a Clinical Activity Score of 3 or more, a NOSPECS grade of 4 or more, and a disease duration of less than 3 months. Any patient with an uncontrolled infection, another autoimmune disease, pregnancy or lactation was excluded. Diagnoses were established on the basis of clinical symptoms, serum thyroxine and TRAb, thyroid ultrasound, and orbital computed tomography. PBMCs were isolated from about 9 ml of fresh peripheral blood by Ficoll-Paque density gradient centrifugation. Total RNA was extracted with Trizol reagent, and quality was checked on an Agilent 2100 Bioanalyzer.

The TCR beta CDR3 regions were amplified from RNA transcripts. A first-round RT-PCR of the TCR CDR3 used the HTBI primer set with the Qiagen OneStep RT-PCR kit. The libraries were constructed in a second round of multiplex PCR and then size-selected and purified. The libraries were sequenced on an Illumina HiSeq2000 using paired-end 100 bp reads. Per the authors' processing: Raw data were processed with SOAPnuke, discarding reads with adapters, uncalled bases, mean Phred below 15, or no exact constant-primer or identifier match. COPE v1.2.5 was used to merge high-quality paired reads, and clonotypes were defined as unique nucleotide sequences. MiTCR v1.1 was used to align the clonotypes against IMGT TRBV, TRBD and TRBJ reference segments. The analysis was restricted to V-J combinations with a frequency above 0.0001, which together covered about 99% of the repertoires. The TCS score was defined as the ratio of F50 (clonal expansion) to E x V (chaos), calculated using BLOSUM62-based TCRdist between CDR3 peptides within each V-J. Welch's t-statistics and random forest reduced roughly 500 V-J features to roughly 13, which were used in a naive Bayes classifier (R e1071). The public reads were reanalyzed by TCRdb: fastp trimming at Q25, MiXCR alignment, in-frame beta chains only. Each record represents a unique CDR3 protein, reported with the most common genes and DNA among its rows. The authors' filters were not applied to this entry. This sample holds hundreds of thousands of distinct CDR3 sequences; about 22% were observed only once. Approximately 49% of the sample lies in the top ten.

Here is what the overall study found, with its caveats: Sample size was not statistically predetermined, and blinding of investigators to group allocation was not performed. Blood samples also contained most of the expanded thyroid clonotypes (frequency above 0.001), which suggests that blood repertoires may reflect thyroid immune responses. In cross-validation, a model built on a 13 V-J signature told ophthalmopathy apart from stable hyperthyroidism with roughly 87% sensitivity and around 81% specificity, and in testing the same model reached 80%/75%. In validation, the model predicted progression to ophthalmopathy with 60% to 71% sensitivity and over 72% specificity, a median of 6.5 months before onset.

The sequence came from a woman aged 70-85 years with Graves' ophthalmopathy. The specimen was blood. The V and J segments used are TRBV2 and TRBJ1-1; TRBD1 is a weak D gene call, 5 bases matching. The CDR3: CASSEARTRRTTEAFF. The nucleotides are TGTGCCAGCAGTGAAGCGCGGACAAGGAGAACCACTGAAGCTTTCTTT.